The next 10 T cell receptor beta chains were all read from a single sample in a study of T cells after yellow fever vaccination (dated by TCRdb to between 2018 and 2021). Interpreted using the paper, the treatment or condition label stands for: live attenuated yellow fever vaccine strain. The library relied on 5' RACE. The instrument was an Illumina HiSeq 2500. TCRdb itself trimmed the public reads at Q25 with fastp, ran MiXCR and retained productive beta chains. Every distinct CDR3 protein forms one entry, paired with its most common genes and DNA. In all, the sample holds just under 600,000 distinct CDR3 sequences, and roughly 14% of those were seen once. Of the sample, over 12% is held by the ten largest clones. Sample: PBMCs, taken on the day of the yellow fever booster vaccination. The source of these receptors is a man between 25 and 39 years old who received the YFV17D yellow fever vaccine.

This clonotype was seen more than once but under ten times. J is TRBJ2-1 and V is TRBV2, with unresolved D. Germline CDR1 reads SNHLY; CDR2 reads FYNNEI. There are 14 residues in the CDR3. Trimming stripped 7 bases from V and 6 bases from J, with 16 bases between. The CDR3 is CASNRATPSNEQFF. The CDR3 DNA reads as TGTGCCAGCAATCGTGCCACTCCTAGCAATGAGCAGTTCTTC.

The J gene is TRBJ2-1, the V gene TRBV12-3 or TRBV12-4; the D gene is possibly TRBD2 (5 bases). V gave up 3 bases and J gave up 4 bases, with 7 bases separating them. The CDR3 is 13 amino acids. The CDR3 DNA is TGTGCCAGCAGTTTTGGGGAGTACAATGAGCAGTTCTTC. This encodes CASSFGEYNEQFF.

The chain is built from TRBV25-1 and TRBJ2-5; TRBD2 is a possible D gene (6 bases). The CDR3 is made up of 17 amino acids. V was clipped by 6 bases and J by 3 bases, with 23 bases between them. Germline V gene sequence: CDR1 MGHDK, CDR2 SYGVNS. The CDR3: CASSPIGGFNREETQYF. DNA for the CDR3: TGTGCCAGCAGCCCTATCGGGGGTTTTAATCGAGAAGAGACCCAGTACTTC.

DNA for the CDR3: TGTGCCACCAGCAAACCCCCGGGACTAGGGCAGTTCTTC. Translation gives CATSKPPGLGQFF. The genes are TRBV15 and TRBJ2-1, with 8 bases fitting TRBD2. CDR1 LNHNV and CDR2 YYDKDF come from the germline V gene (reference sequence). Trimming took 4 bases from V and 12 from J; bases not matched to a gene: 8. This CDR3 is 13 amino acids long.

J is TRBJ1-4 and V is TRBV7-2, with TRBD1 matching over 8 bases. Germline CDR1 reads SGHTA; CDR2 reads FQGNSA. The V segment lost 5 bases and the J segment 7 bases; nucleotides outside the gene matches: 9. The CDR3 sequence is 15 residues long. DNA of the CDR3: TGTGCCAGCAGCCCTCAGGGGGCGGGGACTGAAAAACTGTTTTTT. This encodes CASSPQGAGTEKLFF.

The chain joins TRBV12-3 or TRBV12-4 to TRBJ2-1; 7 positions match TRBD1. V was pared by 6 bases and J by 4 bases, with 6 bases of the junction left unmatched. The CDR3 loop spans 14 amino acids. CDR3 sequence: CASRPGQSYNEQFF. For the CDR3, the DNA is TGTGCCAGCAGGCCGGGACAGTCTTACAATGAGCAGTTCTTC.

This clonotype has just a few counts. This chain uses TRBV5-1 with TRBJ2-1; 11 bases map to TRBD2. The CDR3 runs 17 residues. Germline V gene data show CDR1 as SGHRS and CDR2 as YFSETQ. Trimming cost V 4 bases and J 9 bases; bases outside gene matches: 15. CDR3 sequence reads: CASSPQISGTSGREQFF. Written as DNA, the CDR3 is TGCGCCAGCAGCCCGCAAATCTCCGGGACTAGCGGACGTGAGCAGTTCTTC.

In this sample, this clonotype turned up a few times. This chain links TRBV7-2 with TRBJ2-3; 11 nucleotides align to TRBD1. CDR3 length: 16 residues. Germline V gene lookup returns CDR1 SGHTA and CDR2 FQGNSA. Trimming took 5 bases from V and 3 from J; bases not matched to a gene: 7. The CDR3 protein is CASSPRGQGGTDTQYF. CDR3 DNA: TGTGCCAGCAGCCCGCGGGGACAGGGGGGTACAGATACGCAGTATTTT.

This clonotype was observed a few times. The chain employs TRBV20-1 and TRBJ2-1; 9 bases line up with TRBD2. From germline, CDR1 is DFQATT and CDR2 SNEGSKA (reference sequence). J lost 11 bases, V lost 5 bases, and 7 bases had no gene match. CDR3 length: 12 residues. The CDR3, as DNA: TGCAGTGCTCGGACTAGCGATTTGAAGCAGTTCTTC. It is translated as CSARTSDLKQFF.

This clonotype was observed a few times. J is TRBJ2-1 and V is TRBV10-3, with D hard to call. Germline lookup yields CDR1 ENHRY and CDR2 SYGVKD. The CDR3 extends over 12 amino acids. V was pared by 0 bases and J by 6 bases, with 3 bases between. This chain's CDR3 is CAISESSNEQFF. CDR3 DNA sequence: TGTGCCATCAGTGAGTCGAGCAATGAGCAGTTCTTC.